The present TCR beta chain was sequenced within a study of blood T cells in healthy people across ages. Combining a sample-barcoded 5' primer with a J-beta primer mix, a second PCR ran for roughly 6 to 12 cycles. From the 5' RACE reads, TCRdb called clonotypes with MiXCR, one entry per CDR3 protein. The sample has roughly 1.5 million distinct CDR3 sequences; approximately 43% are singletons. V trimming: 2 bases; J trimming: 7 bases; junction bases outside the gene matches: 14. The CDR3 has 17 residues. CDR1 is DFQATT and CDR2 is SNEGSKA in the germline V gene (reference sequence). The chain couples TRBV20-1 to TRBJ2-1; TRBD2 matches at 10 bases. The TCR comes from a woman between 18 and 30 years old in good health. Sequenced sample: blood. CDR3 residues: CSARKRGVSGRMNEQFF. The CDR3 bases are TGCAGTGCTAGAAAGAGGGGGGTTAGCGGGAGGATGAATGAGCAGTTCTTC.